Below, 17 T cell receptor beta chains from the same sample are listed, as sequenced in a study of a mutant IDH1 vaccine in newly diagnosed glioma. Antigens for these TCRs are unknown. As to time point: week 11, during vaccination. In the vaccine, a single dose held 300 ug of the mutant IDH1 20-mer peptide, along with topical imiquimod. The assay was immunoSEQ multiplex PCR, and TCRdb's table has in-frame clones only and misses some. The top ten clones hold 5% to 7% of a sample with roughly 130,000 clones, about four fifths of them seen once. The sample in question was PBMCs, obtained from a glioma patient whose treatment included an IDH1 peptide vaccine. All receptors come from a middle-aged man with glioma.

The CDR3 sequence: CASSFRATKSAFF. CDR3 coding DNA: TGTGCCAGCAGCTTTAGGGCCACCAAGAGCGCTTTCTTT. The chain links TRBV7-3 to TRBJ1-1; D remains unclear. The CDR3 contains 13 residues. Germline values: CDR1 SGHTA, CDR2 FQGTGA. The V and J ends lost 3 bases and 11 bases respectively, with 16 bases between them.

A note on this clone: Other nucleotide sequences from this sample produce the same CDR3. The CDR3, as DNA: TGTGCCAGCAGTTACTCAGGGGCCTACGAGCAGTACTTC. Protein sequence: CASSYSGAYEQYF. V and J are TRBV6-6 and TRBJ2-7, with D perhaps matching TRBD1 (5 bases). The CDR3 loop spans 13 amino acids. Deletions cut 0 bases from V and 2 bases from J, with 5 bases between. CDR1 MNHNY and CDR2 SVGAGI come from the germline V gene (reference sequence).

The chain joins TRBV2 to TRBJ1-6, with D possibly TRBD1 on 6 matching bases. Germline CDR1 reads SNHLY; CDR2 reads FYNNEI. With 5 bases removed from V and 10 bases from J, the gap between germline ends came to 18 bases. This CDR3 has 15 residues. The DNA for the CDR3 is TGTGCCAGCAGTCACTACAGGGCGTCGAACTCACCCCTCCACTTT. Translation gives CASSHYRASNSPLHF.

This clone was seen a few times. The chain employs TRBV6-6 and TRBJ2-5; 11 bases align to TRBD2. V lost 0 bases to trimming and J lost 2 bases; unmatched junction nucleotides: 2. The CDR3 contains 16 residues. Germline V gene lookup returns CDR1 MNHNY and CDR2 SVGAGI (reference sequence). The CDR3 sequence: CASSYSTSGVQETQYF. The DNA of the CDR3 is TGTGCCAGCAGTTACTCGACTAGCGGGGTACAAGAGACCCAGTACTTC.

As regards this clone: The germline gene is not matched at one end of the junction; a read error may be the cause. The V and J genes are TRBV7-7 and TRBJ2-3, with D unresolved. The CDR3 sequence is 17 residues long. Germline V lookup: CDR1 SSHAT, CDR2 FNYEAQ (reference sequence). The CDR3 DNA sequence: TGTGCTAGCAGCTTAGGAAACGGGCCTTTGGGAACAGATACGCAGTATTTT. It codes for CASSLGNGPLGTDTQYF. Supplemented by reference TRBV7-7 and TRBJ2-3, the full variable domain reads GAGVSQSPRYKVTKRGQDVTLRCDPISSHATLYWYQQALGQGPEFLTYFNYEAQPDKSGLPSDRFSAERPEGSISTLTIQRTEQRDSAMYRCASSLGNGPLGTDTQYFGPGTRLTVL.

The CDR3 loop is CASSIRHTEAFF. DNA of the CDR3: TGTGCCAGCAGCATCAGACATACTGAAGCTTTCTTT. The rearrangement links TRBV7-8 to TRBJ1-1; D not resolved. V dropped 5 bases and J dropped 5 bases, with 9 bases sitting between them. The CDR3 runs 12 residues. Germline CDR1 and CDR2: SGHVS and FQNEAQ.

The rearrangement joins TRBV19 to TRBJ1-2; maybe TRBD1 (6 bases). The germline CDR1 and CDR2 sequences are LNHDA and SQIVND (reference sequence). The CDR3 loop spans 15 amino acids. With 7 bases removed from V and 3 bases from J, the gap between germline ends came to 18 bases. The CDR3 loop is CASNPDRSPYYGYTF. The CDR3 nucleotides are TGTGCCAGTAACCCAGACAGGTCCCCATACTATGGCTACACCTTC.

The chain recombines TRBV30 with TRBJ1-3; no clear D. CDR1 and CDR2 (germline): GTSNPN, SVGIG (reference sequence). Trimming removed 3 bases at V and 3 bases at J, with 12 bases between. This CDR3 has 14 amino acids. The CDR3 DNA sequence: TGTGCCTGGAGCGGAGTCCGGTTTGGAAACACCATATATTTT. This codes for CAWSGVRFGNTIYF.

This chain uses TRBV19 with TRBJ2-7, with no clear D. CDR3 length equals 14 residues. The germline CDR1 and CDR2 sequences are LNHDA and SQIVND (reference sequence). Trimming cost V 1 base and J 2 bases, with 9 bases left between them. CDR3 residues: CASSIGATTYEQYF. The CDR3 bases are TGTGCCAGTAGTATAGGGGCTACAACCTACGAGCAGTACTTC.

This clone occurred a few times. This chain joins TRBV9 and TRBJ1-5; 11 nucleotides align to TRBD1. V shed 2 bases, J shed 4 bases, and the junction held 2 bases outside the gene matches. The CDR3 runs 15 residues. Germline V gene data show CDR1 as SGDLS and CDR2 as YYNGEE. CDR3 loop: CASSVGQGANQPQHF. CDR3 bases: TGTGCCAGCAGCGTCGGACAGGGGGCAAATCAGCCCCAGCATTTT.

A few counts support this clone. The chain joins TRBV4-2 to TRBJ1-2, with 8 bases matching TRBD1. Losses at the gene ends were 3 bases for V and 7 bases for J; bases not matched to a gene: 7. This CDR3 region has 14 residues. Germline V gene lookup returns CDR1 LGHNA and CDR2 YNFKEQ. For the CDR3, the DNA is TGTGCCAGCAGCCACCCCGGACAGGGCGGTGGCTACACCTTC. Protein: CASSHPGQGGGYTF.

The chain employs TRBV7-2 and TRBJ1-5; maybe TRBD1 (6 bases). Trimming shortened V by 5 bases and J by 2 bases, and 13 bases separated the two germline ends. Germline V gene data show CDR1 as SGHTA and CDR2 as FQGNSA. The CDR3 contains 15 residues. The CDR3 sequence: CASSLQAGGNQPQHF. In DNA, the CDR3 is TGTGCCAGCAGCCTACAGGCAGGGGGCAATCAGCCCCAGCATTTT. The variable domain in full, completed from reference TRBV7-2 and TRBJ1-5, reads GAGVSQSPSNKVTEKGKDVELRCDPISGHTALYWYRQSLGQGLEFLIYFQGNSAPDKSGLPSDRFSAERTGGSVSTLTIQRTQQEDSAVYLCASSLQAGGNQPQHFGDGTRLSIL.

The chain joins TRBV4-3 to TRBJ2-5; D might be TRBD1 (6 bases). The J call may be faulty, since TRBJ2-7 better matches the DNA end. The CDR3 has 15 amino acids. CDR1 and CDR2 from the germline V gene are LGHNA and YSLEER. The CDR3 coding sequence is TGCGCCAGCAGCCAAGTCGCAGGGGACGGCTACGAGCAGTACTTC. Translating gives CASSQVAGDGYEQYF.

The genes are TRBV27 and TRBJ2-1; weak D call: TRBD2 (5 bases). V shed 5 bases and J shed 0 bases, with 11 bases lying between them. The CDR3 is made up of 15 amino acids. From germline, CDR1 is MNHEY and CDR2 SMNVEV (reference sequence). CDR3 amino acids: CASSPLALSYNEQFF. DNA of the CDR3: TGTGCCAGCAGTCCCCTAGCACTCTCCTACAATGAGCAGTTCTTC.

The rearrangement joins TRBV9 to TRBJ2-1; 15 nucleotides match TRBD2. The J segment lost 7 bases and the V segment lost 1 base, leaving 9 bases of the junction unmatched. From germline, CDR1 is SGDLS and CDR2 YYNGEE. This CDR3 comprises 18 residues. This chain's CDR3 is CASSVTPGLAGGGNEQFF. CDR3 bases: TGTGCCAGCAGCGTAACCCCGGGACTAGCGGGAGGCGGGAATGAGCAGTTCTTC.

This clone was counted only a few times. The V call is TRBV6-5, the J call TRBJ1-6; 8 bases line up with TRBD1. The CDR3 consists of 16 residues. V shed 4 bases and J 9 bases; nucleotides not matched to a gene: 11. Per germline, CDR1 MNHEY and CDR2 SVGAGI. CDR3 loop: CASSSTDRGGSSPLHF. The CDR3 nucleotides are TGTGCCAGCAGTTCCACTGACAGGGGAGGGAGTTCACCCCTCCACTTT.

This clone appeared a few times. CDR3 DNA: TGTGCCAGCGGACAGGGGTCGAGCTACGAGCAGTACTTC. This sequence encodes CASGQGSSYEQYF. The rearrangement joins TRBV6-4 to TRBJ2-7, with 9 bases matching TRBD1. With 8 bases clipped from V and 3 bases from J, the junction kept 5 bases outside the gene matches. The CDR3 runs 13 residues. In germline, CDR1 is MRHNA, CDR2 SNTAGT.